The 2 T cell receptor beta chains reported below all come from one sample, sequenced in a study of blood T cell repertoires in COVID-19. TCRdb keeps only in-frame clones here, not all; method: immunoSEQ multiplex PCR. Of 310,000 or so clones listed, 87% are singletons. Sequencing was done on a sample of peripheral blood. The receptor set was obtained from a man aged 30 to 39 with COVID-19, enrolled during active disease.

The chain links TRBV19 to TRBJ1-5; D is uncertain. The germline V gene has CDR1 LNHDA and CDR2 SQIVND (reference sequence). With 3 bases removed from V and 0 bases from J, the gap between germline ends came to 6 bases. CDR3 length: 14 residues. The CDR3 nucleotides are TGTGCCAGTAGTATCTTCTATAGCAATCAGCCCCAGCATTTT. Encoded protein: CASSIFYSNQPQHF.

The chain is built from TRBV19 and TRBJ2-3, with TRBD2 identical over 13 bases. This CDR3 contains 15 residues. CDR1 is LNHDA and CDR2 is SQIVND in the germline V gene (reference sequence). J gave up 3 bases and V 6 bases, and 3 bases lay outside the gene matches. In DNA, the CDR3 is TGTGCCAGTAGGAAACTAGCGGGGGGGACAGATACGCAGTATTTT. It codes for CASRKLAGGTDTQYF.